The 19 T cell receptor beta chains below were found in one sample sequenced in a study of chemoradiotherapy in HPV16-positive cancers. The repertoire was sequenced with immunoSEQ multiplex PCR; TCRdb's copy has only in-frame clones and lacks some. The data hold roughly 34,000 clones, with 70% to 90% observed a single time. The starting material was blood, obtained from a patient who underwent chemoradiotherapy. These receptors were obtained from a human donor with HPV-associated anogenital cancer.

This clone was detected a few times. This chain joins TRBV5-4 and TRBJ2-3, with D perhaps being TRBD1 or TRBD2 (5 bases each). V was shortened by 4 bases and J by 0 bases, with 12 bases between the two germline ends. The CDR3 is 15 amino acids. From germline, CDR1 is SGHNT and CDR2 YYREEE (reference sequence). This CDR3 is CASSLGGSSTDTQYF. Written as DNA, the CDR3 is TGTGCCAGCAGCCTTGGGGGAAGTAGCACAGATACGCAGTATTTT.

This chain uses TRBV28 with TRBJ2-7; perhaps D is TRBD1 or TRBD2 (5 bases each). Germline V CDR1 and CDR2: MDHEN, SYDVKM. The CDR3 spans 14 residues. V was clipped by 5 bases and J by 3 bases, with 14 bases between them. CDR3 sequence (DNA): TGTGCCAGCAGTCACGGGACCGGACACTACGAGCAGTACTTC. This codes for CASSHGTGHYEQYF.

This sequence joins TRBV6-6 and TRBJ2-7; either TRBD1 or TRBD2 may fit D (6 bases each). With 7 bases removed from V and 6 bases from J, the gap between germline ends came to 7 bases. This CDR3 region has 10 residues. Germline V CDR1 and CDR2: MNHNY, SVGAGI (reference sequence). In nucleotides, the CDR3 is TGTGCCAGCAAGGGGGGCGAGCAGTACTTC. Amino acid sequence: CASKGGEQYF.

V is TRBV19 and J is TRBJ2-7, with 7 bases matching TRBD1. Trimming removed 5 bases from V and 3 bases from J; junction bases left unmatched: 4. Germline V gene data show CDR1 as LNHDA and CDR2 as SQIVND (reference sequence). The CDR3 covers 13 residues. The CDR3 loop is CASSGTALYEQYF. In DNA form, the CDR3 reads TGTGCCAGTAGTGGGACAGCCCTCTACGAGCAGTACTTC.

The J gene is TRBJ1-6, the V gene TRBV19, with TRBD1 identical over 7 bases. Per germline, CDR1 LNHDA and CDR2 SQIVND (reference sequence). The CDR3 is 15 amino acids. The junction had 8 bases not matched to a gene; V was cut back by 3 bases and J by 9 bases. CDR3 sequence (DNA): TGTGCCAGTAGTATCGGGCCAGGGGGGCGTTCACCCCTCCACTTT. It encodes CASSIGPGGRSPLHF.

This clone appeared a few times. The V and J genes are TRBV6-5 and TRBJ2-2; TRBD1 is a possible D gene (5 bases). The CDR3 loop spans 16 amino acids. Trimming cost V 2 bases and J 1 base, with 11 bases left between them. CDR1 and CDR2 (germline): MNHEY, SVGAGI. The CDR3 nucleotides are TGTGCCAGCAGTTACGGGGCTCCAGGGAACACCGGGGAGCTGTTTTTT. Translation: CASSYGAPGNTGELFF.

This clone was observed once. This chain links TRBV6-5 with TRBJ2-7; D gene ambiguous. Germline CDR1 is MNHEY and CDR2 is SVGAGI. The CDR3 runs 14 residues. Trimming took off 0 bases at V and 2 bases at J, with 8 bases between the two ends. The CDR3 sequence: CASSYSEGTYEQYF. In DNA, the CDR3 is TGTGCCAGCAGTTACTCGGAAGGGACCTACGAGCAGTACTTC.

The chain combines TRBV27 with TRBJ1-2; 9 nucleotides agree with TRBD1. This CDR3 is built from 13 residues. The V gene's germline CDR1 is MNHEY and CDR2 SMNVEV (reference sequence). Trimming at V came to 8 bases and at J to 7 bases, leaving 8 bases not matched to a gene. The CDR3 nucleotides are TGTGCCAGCGGGAACAGGGGGCTAGTTGGCTACACCTTC. This translates into CASGNRGLVGYTF.

The rearrangement joins TRBV28 to TRBJ2-3; D might be TRBD1 (7 bases). CDR3 length: 13 residues. The V gene's germline CDR1 is MDHEN and CDR2 SYDVKM. V was cut by 5 bases and J by 8 bases, with 14 bases left in between. DNA for the CDR3: TGTGCCAGCAGTCCCCTGCAGGGGGGTACGCAGTATTTT. It specifies CASSPLQGGTQYF.

This chain connects TRBV6-1 to TRBJ1-2, with 9 bases aligning to TRBD1. Germline CDR1 MNHNS, CDR2 SASEGT. V trimming: 4 bases; J trimming: 2 bases; junction bases outside the gene matches: 5. There are 15 residues in the CDR3. In DNA, the CDR3 is TGTGCCAGCAGTGTTACCGGGACAGGGAACTATGGCTACACCTTC. Its protein product is CASSVTGTGNYGYTF.

V gene TRBV7-8 combines with J gene TRBJ2-1; possibly TRBD1 for D (5 bases). The CDR3 is 16 residues long. The V end lost 5 bases, the J end lost 7 bases, and 21 bases lay between the germline ends. Germline values: CDR1 SGHVS, CDR2 FQNEAQ. CDR3 sequence: CASSPWGIRTSNEQFF. The CDR3 DNA reads as TGTGCCAGCAGCCCATGGGGTATCCGGACATCGAATGAGCAGTTCTTC.

The chain combines TRBV11-3 with TRBJ2-1, with D perhaps matching TRBD1 (5 bases). V was clipped by 1 base and J by 6 bases, with 13 bases between them. From germline, CDR1 is SGHNT and CDR2 YENEEA. CDR3 size: 15 residues. The DNA of the CDR3 is TGTGCCAGCAGCTTAGGGGGCATTGGGTCCAATGAGCAGTTCTTC. It codes for CASSLGGIGSNEQFF.

The chain is built from TRBV11-3 and TRBJ1-1; D remains ambiguous. The CDR3 covers 13 residues. Germline assignment: CDR1 SGHNT and CDR2 YENEEA. V was shortened by 4 bases and J by 1 base, with 7 bases between the two germline ends. CDR3 amino acids: CASSSGRNTEAFF. In DNA, the CDR3 is TGTGCCAGCAGCTCAGGAAGGAACACTGAAGCTTTCTTT.

The chain joins TRBV4-3 to TRBJ1-1; TRBD1 agrees at 7 bases. Germline V gene sequence: CDR1 LGHNA, CDR2 YSLEER. V was clipped by 4 bases and J by 8 bases; unmatched bases: 7. The CDR3 loop spans 13 amino acids. CDR3 protein: CASSPGRGAEAFF. The CDR3 bases are TGCGCCAGCAGCCCCGGCAGGGGGGCCGAAGCTTTCTTT.

The rearrangement links TRBV5-6 to TRBJ2-7, with 8 bases fitting TRBD2. CDR3 length: 14 amino acids. Per the germline V gene, CDR1 is SGHDT and CDR2 is YYEEEE. Germline trimming cut 4 bases from V and 3 bases from J; bases unmatched to any gene: 6. The CDR3 sequence is CASSPGLDIYEQYF. The CDR3 bases are TGTGCCAGCAGCCCGGGACTAGACATCTACGAGCAGTACTTC.

The chain couples TRBV10-1 to TRBJ2-1; a weak D match, TRBD1 (6 bases). The V end lost 0 bases, the J end lost 3 bases, and 18 bases lay between the germline ends. This CDR3 spans 18 amino acids. The germline gives CDR1 WNHNN, CDR2 SYGVQD (reference sequence). As DNA, the CDR3 is TGCGCCAGCAGTGAGTCACTACCGGGACACCCTAGCTACAATGAGCAGTTCTTC. This translates into CASSESLPGHPSYNEQFF.

V and J are TRBV7-2 and TRBJ1-5, with D uncertain. V lost 2 bases to trimming and J lost 6 bases, with 8 bases between them. The CDR3 contains 13 residues. Germline CDR1 reads SGHTA; CDR2 reads FQGNSA. The CDR3 DNA reads TGTGCCAGCAGCTTATCCCGAGGTCAGCCCCAGCATTTT. Translation: CASSLSRGQPQHF.

The rearrangement joins TRBV13 to TRBJ2-7, with D perhaps TRBD1 (5 bases). Trimming removed 1 base from V and 3 bases from J, with 7 bases in between. CDR3 size: 13 residues. Germline V gene data show CDR1 as PRHDT and CDR2 as FYEKMQ (reference sequence). DNA for the CDR3: TGTGCCAGCAGCTTAGACAGGATCTACGAGCAGTACTTC. Amino acid sequence: CASSLDRIYEQYF.

This clone is categorized as medium-sized. This rearrangement joins TRBV5-1 to TRBJ1-1; D call uncertain. Germline loops: CDR1 SGHRS, CDR2 YFSETQ. The CDR3 spans 15 residues. V was pared by 3 bases and J by 7 bases, with 19 bases between. The CDR3 loop is CASSSSKEWKGEAFF. DNA for the CDR3: TGCGCCAGCAGCTCGAGTAAGGAATGGAAGGGTGAAGCTTTCTTT.